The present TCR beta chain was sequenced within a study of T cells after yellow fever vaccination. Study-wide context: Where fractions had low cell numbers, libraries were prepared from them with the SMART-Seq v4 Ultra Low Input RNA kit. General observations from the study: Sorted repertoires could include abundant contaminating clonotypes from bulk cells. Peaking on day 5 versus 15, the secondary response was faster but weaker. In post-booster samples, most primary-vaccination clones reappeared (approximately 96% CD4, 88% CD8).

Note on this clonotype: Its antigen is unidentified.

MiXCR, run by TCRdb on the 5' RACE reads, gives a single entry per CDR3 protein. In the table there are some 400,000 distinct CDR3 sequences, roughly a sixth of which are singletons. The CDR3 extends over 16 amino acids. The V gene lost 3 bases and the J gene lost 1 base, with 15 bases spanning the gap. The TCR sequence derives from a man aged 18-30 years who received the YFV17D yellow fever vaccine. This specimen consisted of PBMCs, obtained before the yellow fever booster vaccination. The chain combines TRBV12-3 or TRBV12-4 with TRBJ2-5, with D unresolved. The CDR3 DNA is TGTGCCAGCAGTTTCTCCCGCCGGCCAGTCCAAGAGACCCAGTACTTC. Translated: CASSFSRRPVQETQYF.